This T cell receptor (beta chain) is from a study of blood T cell repertoires in COVID-19. The sample holds one count of this clone. Generated by immunoSEQ multiplex PCR, the TCRdb table keeps only in-frame clones and is missing some. The data hold 100,000 to 150,000 clones, with over 75% observed a single time. CDR3 length: 14 amino acids. V lost 4 bases, J lost 0 bases, and 9 bases lay in between. Germline CDR1 reads MNHNY; CDR2 reads SVGAGI (reference sequence). The sequenced material came from peripheral blood. This receptor was identified in an elderly man with active or convalescent COVID-19. This chain uses TRBV6-6 with TRBJ1-2; D is ambiguous. CDR3 DNA: TGTGCCAGCAGTTCCCCATCAGCTAACTATGGCTACACCTTC. It specifies CASSSPSANYGYTF.